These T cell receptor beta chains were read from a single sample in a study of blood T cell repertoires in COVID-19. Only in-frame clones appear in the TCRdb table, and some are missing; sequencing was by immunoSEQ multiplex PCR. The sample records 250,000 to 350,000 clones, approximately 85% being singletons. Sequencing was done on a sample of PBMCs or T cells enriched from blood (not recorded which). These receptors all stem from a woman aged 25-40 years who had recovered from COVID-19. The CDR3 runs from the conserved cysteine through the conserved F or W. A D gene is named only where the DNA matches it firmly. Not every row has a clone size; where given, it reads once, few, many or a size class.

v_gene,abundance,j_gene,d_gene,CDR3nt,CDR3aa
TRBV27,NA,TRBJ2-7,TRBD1,TGTGCCAGCAGGGACAGGGCGCGTGGACCCTACGAGCAGTACTTC,CASRDRARGPYEQYF
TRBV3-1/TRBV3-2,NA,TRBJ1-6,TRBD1,TGTGCCAGCAGCTCAAGGCTAGAGGGGGCGAGTGGTAATTCACCCCTCCACTTT,CASSSRLEGASGNSPLHF
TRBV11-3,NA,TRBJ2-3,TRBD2,TGTGCCAGCAGCTTAGGAATTTTGCGGGAGGGCCATTCCACAGATACGCAGTATTTT,CASSLGILREGHSTDTQYF
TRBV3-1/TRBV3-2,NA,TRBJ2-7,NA,TGTGCCAGCAGCCCCCAGCCAGGTTACTACGAGCAGTACTTC,CASSPQPGYYEQYF
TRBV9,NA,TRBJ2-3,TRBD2,TGTGCCAGCAGCGTAGATATGGGAGGACTAGCGGGAGCCATCGGCACAGATACGCAGTATTTT,CASSVDMGGLAGAIGTDTQYF
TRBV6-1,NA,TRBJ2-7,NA,TGTGCCAGCAGTGAAGTAGGAGGGAGCTCCTACGAGCAGTACTTC,CASSEVGGSSYEQYF
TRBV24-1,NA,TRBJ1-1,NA,TGTGCCACCAGTGACTCAGGGGAGGGTGAAGCTTTCTTT,CATSDSGEGEAFF
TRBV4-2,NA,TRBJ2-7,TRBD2,TGTGCCAGCAGCCAAGACCGGGGGGGGGTCGCGGCCGAGCAGTACTTC,CASSQDRGGVAAEQYF
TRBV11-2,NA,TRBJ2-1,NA,TGTGCCAGCGGGGGGGCGGGGGCCCTCTTC,CASGGAGALF
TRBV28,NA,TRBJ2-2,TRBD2,TGTGCCAGCTGCGGGCCTAGCGGGGGGAACACCGGGGAGCTGTTTTTT,CASCGPSGGNTGELFF
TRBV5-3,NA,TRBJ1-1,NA,TGTGCCAGAAGCCTGATTAGGAAAGCTGGGCAGGGAAGGAGAATGAACACTGAAGCTTTCTTT,CARSLIRKAGQGRRMNTEAFF
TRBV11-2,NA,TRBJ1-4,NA,TGTGCCAGCAGCCGATGGCGGGGGGGGCGAGAAGAAAAACTGTTTTTT,CASSRWRGGREEKLFF
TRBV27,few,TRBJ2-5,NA,TGTGCCAGCAGCTCCCACCAAGAGACCCAGTACTTC,CASSSHQETQYF
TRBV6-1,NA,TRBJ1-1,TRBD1,TGTGCCAGCAGTGAAGCGCTCGGGACAGGGTATATAGCCATAGGGAACACTGAAGCTTTCTTT,CASSEALGTGYIAIGNTEAFF